This T cell receptor beta chain was observed in a study of cytomegalovirus exposure and HLA in healthy donors. Whole-study findings and limits: Using the classifier, cytomegalovirus status was reportedly diagnosed with high specificity and sensitivity. Association with HLA alleles at 0.05 false discovery rate was found for approximately 18,000 TCR beta sequences in a later analysis. Altogether, 150 or so TCR beta chains were recorded as cytomegalovirus-associated. Later, TCR association rates were found to vary by HLA locus, highest for DRB1 and lowest for HLA-C.

Trimming cost V 3 bases and J 2 bases, with 12 bases left between them. The CDR3 length is 15 residues. Germline V gene lookup returns CDR1 SEHNR and CDR2 FQNEAQ (reference sequence). Regarding this clone: Its antigen is undetermined.

PCR amplification relied on 60 Vbeta primers (plus 13 Jbeta primers). Using immunoSEQ multiplex PCR, the repertoire was profiled, and TCRdb retains in-frame clones only, with some absent. The sample holds 150,000 to 200,000 clones; approximately 85% are singletons and the top ten take roughly 2.1%. The specimen was PBMCs. The sequence was collected from a man younger than 35 in good health and CMV-seropositive. This chain uses TRBV7-9 with TRBJ2-3; D call uncertain. The CDR3 DNA reads TGTGCCAGCAGCTTGGCCCTGAAGAACACAGATACGCAGTATTTT. Amino acid sequence: CASSLALKNTDTQYF.